A selection of T cell receptor beta chains follows, all from one sample in a study of blood T cell repertoires in COVID-19. Only in-frame clones appear in the TCRdb table, and some are missing; sequencing was by immunoSEQ multiplex PCR. The sample includes about 250,000 clones, around 83% seen only once; the top ten take about 9.6%. Sequencing was performed on peripheral blood. These TCRs come from a man aged 80 or over with acute or convalescent COVID-19. The CDR3 runs from the conserved cysteine through the conserved F or W. Each record gives: D gene, J gene, V gene, clone size, CDR3 DNA, CDR3 protein. D genes are given only for firm matches. Rows give clone size only sometimes, using once, few, many, or a class for an expanded clone.

d_call: .; j_call: TRBJ1-1; v_call: TRBV6-5; clone_size: .; cdr3_nt: TGTGCCAGCAGTTACTCGCGGCGGTCTGGCACTGAAGCTTTCTTT; cdr3_aa: CASSYSRRSGTEAFF
d_call: TRBD1; j_call: TRBJ2-7; v_call: TRBV2; clone_size: once; cdr3_nt: TGTGCCAGCGGATCCTTATCGGGACAGGGCGGATACGAGCAGTACTTC; cdr3_aa: CASGSLSGQGGYEQYF
d_call: .; j_call: TRBJ1-6; v_call: TRBV15; clone_size: .; cdr3_nt: TGTGCCACCAGCAGAGTATACCCTCGGGGGAATTCACCCCTCCACTTT; cdr3_aa: CATSRVYPRGNSPLHF
d_call: TRBD1; j_call: TRBJ2-7; v_call: TRBV7-8; clone_size: .; cdr3_nt: TGTGCCAGCAGCTTAAAGGTTGGAGGACAGGGGGCCTACGAGCAGTACTTC; cdr3_aa: CASSLKVGGQGAYEQYF
d_call: .; j_call: TRBJ1-6; v_call: TRBV10-2; clone_size: .; cdr3_nt: TGCGCCAGCAGCGATAATTCACCCCTCCACTTT; cdr3_aa: CASSDNSPLHF
d_call: .; j_call: TRBJ2-7; v_call: TRBV7-9; clone_size: .; cdr3_nt: TGTGCCAGCAGCTTAGGTACGATAGGGAGACTACGGGTAGAGCAGTACTTC; cdr3_aa: CASSLGTIGRLRVEQYF
d_call: .; j_call: TRBJ2-7; v_call: TRBV2; clone_size: .; cdr3_nt: TGTGCCAGCATTCTAATTAGGGGGGAGCAGTACTTC; cdr3_aa: CASILIRGEQYF
d_call: .; j_call: TRBJ1-6; v_call: TRBV30; clone_size: .; cdr3_nt: TGTGCCTGGAGTGTTAGTAGCTCCTATAATTCACCCCTCCACTTT; cdr3_aa: CAWSVSSSYNSPLHF
d_call: .; j_call: TRBJ2-4; v_call: TRBV19; clone_size: .; cdr3_nt: TGTGCCAGTAGTAGCCCGGAAGGGGGTCAGGCCAAAAACATTCAGTACTTC; cdr3_aa: CASSSPEGGQAKNIQYF
d_call: .; j_call: TRBJ2-7; v_call: TRBV27; clone_size: once; cdr3_nt: TGTGCCAGCAGTTTAGCGGGAACTTCCTACGAGCAGTACTTC; cdr3_aa: CASSLAGTSYEQYF
d_call: TRBD1; j_call: TRBJ1-5; v_call: TRBV5-1; clone_size: .; cdr3_nt: TGCGCCAGCAGACTCGGACAGGGAGGTGAGCCCCAGCATTTT; cdr3_aa: CASRLGQGGEPQHF